At least ten counts were recorded for the clone carrying this TCR beta chain. As yet, its antigen is unknown. This sample was included in a study of T cells in Graves' hyperthyroidism and ophthalmopathy. Study in general: Blood was drawn when the patient was first diagnosed and still untreated.

In germline, CDR1 is MDHEN, CDR2 SYDVKM. This CDR3 is 15 amino acids long. V was clipped by 4 bases and J by 4 bases, with 17 bases between them. Study findings and constraints: Peripheral blood also featured most of the thyroid clonotypes expanded above 0.001.

The source material, RNA transcripts, was used to amplify TCR beta CDR3 regions. The HTBI primer set served for first-round RT-PCR of the TCR CDR3. MiXCR, run by TCRdb on the multiplex PCR reads, gives a single entry per CDR3 protein. The sample records about 720,000 distinct CDR3 sequences, 16% being singletons. The gene calls are TRBV28 and TRBJ2-7; the D gene is possibly TRBD1 (5 bases). This clonotype was obtained from a man aged 18 to 30 with Graves' hyperthyroidism. Sequencing was done on a sample of blood. CDR3 sequence reads: CASSYRQGISYEQYF. The CDR3 coding sequence is TGTGCCAGCAGTTATCGCCAGGGTATCTCGTACGAGCAGTACTTC. Based on the CDR3 plus reference TRBV28 and TRBJ2-7, the full variable domain is DVKVTQSSRYLVKRTGEKVFLECVQDMDHENMFWYRQDPGLGLRLIYFSYDVKMKEKGDIPEGYSVSREKKERFSLILESASTNQTSMYLCASSYRQGISYEQYFGPGTRLTVT.